The entry below gives a single TCR beta chain sequence along with its context. TCRdb ran MiXCR on the RT-PCR reads and lists one entry per CDR3 protein. The data hold just over 300,000 distinct CDR3 sequences, with 20% to 25% observed a single time. The entry originates in a study of response to subunit inactivated influenza vaccine. Deletions cut 1 base from V and 5 bases from J, with 17 bases between. Germline V lookup: CDR1 LGHNA, CDR2 YSLEER. There are 16 residues in the CDR3. This TCR came from a man between 50 and 69 years old who received an inactivated influenza vaccine. The source was PBMCs from blood, collected less than 22 months after vaccination. The rearrangement uses TRBV4-3 and TRBJ1-1; D remains unclear. The CDR3 region has the DNA TGCGCCAGCAGCCAAGTGGCTTGGGCAGACGAAACTGAAGCTTTCTTT. This sequence encodes CASSQVAWADETEAFF.